Listed below are T cell receptor beta chains from one sample, sequenced in a study of blood T cell repertoires in COVID-19. The assay was immunoSEQ multiplex PCR, and TCRdb's table has in-frame clones only and misses some. The table lists around 150,000 clones, roughly 80% of them singletons, with 5% to 7.5% in the top ten. Sequencing used peripheral blood. These TCRs come from a human donor in a cohort sampled during active COVID-19. CDR3s leave out the opening cysteine and the closing phenylalanine or tryptophan. D genes are given only for firm matches. Rows may omit the clone size; those that give it use once, few, many or a size class.

v_call	d_call	j_call	clone_size	cdr3_aa
TRBV6-4	-	TRBJ2-7	-	ASSMRADSYEQY
TRBV9	-	TRBJ2-7	-	ASSRREGGSTYEQY
TRBV6-2/TRBV6-3	TRBD2	TRBJ2-3	-	ASSLGLAGLFSTDTQY
TRBV5-1	-	TRBJ2-7	-	ASSEQAAPYEQY
TRBV28	-	TRBJ2-2	few	ASSFGTGELF
TRBV6-2/TRBV6-3	TRBD2	TRBJ2-3	-	ASSTLGLAGGLTDTQY
TRBV24-1	-	TRBJ2-2	-	AVGRGTGELF
TRBV27	TRBD1	TRBJ1-4	-	ASRQGGEKLF
TRBV7-6	TRBD1	TRBJ2-1	-	ASSSDRGPYNEQF
TRBV12-5	TRBD1	TRBJ2-1	once	ASGRTGFTYNEQF